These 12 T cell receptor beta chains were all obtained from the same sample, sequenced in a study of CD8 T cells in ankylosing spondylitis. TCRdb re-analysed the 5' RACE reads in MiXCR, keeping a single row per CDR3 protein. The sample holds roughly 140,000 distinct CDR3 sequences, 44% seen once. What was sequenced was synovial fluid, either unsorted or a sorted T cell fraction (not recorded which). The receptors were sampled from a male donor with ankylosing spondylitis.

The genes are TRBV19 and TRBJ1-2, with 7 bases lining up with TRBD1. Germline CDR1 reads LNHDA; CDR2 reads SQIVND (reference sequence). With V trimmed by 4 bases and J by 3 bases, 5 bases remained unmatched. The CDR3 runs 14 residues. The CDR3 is CASSSYRGDYGYTF. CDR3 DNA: TGTGCCAGTAGTAGTTACAGGGGTGACTATGGCTACACCTTC. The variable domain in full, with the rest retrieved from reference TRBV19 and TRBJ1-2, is DGGITQSPKYLFRKEGQNVTLSCEQNLNHDAMYWYRQDPGQGLRLIYYSQIVNDFQKGDIAEGYSVSREKKESFPLTVTSAQKNPTAFYLCASSSYRGDYGYTFGSGTRLTVV.

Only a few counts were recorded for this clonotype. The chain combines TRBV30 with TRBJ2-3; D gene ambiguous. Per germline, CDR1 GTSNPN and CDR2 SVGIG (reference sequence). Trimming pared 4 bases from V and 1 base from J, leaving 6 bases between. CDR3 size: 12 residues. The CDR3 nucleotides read TGTGCCTGGATGACCCGCACAGATACGCAGTATTTT. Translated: CAWMTRTDTQYF.

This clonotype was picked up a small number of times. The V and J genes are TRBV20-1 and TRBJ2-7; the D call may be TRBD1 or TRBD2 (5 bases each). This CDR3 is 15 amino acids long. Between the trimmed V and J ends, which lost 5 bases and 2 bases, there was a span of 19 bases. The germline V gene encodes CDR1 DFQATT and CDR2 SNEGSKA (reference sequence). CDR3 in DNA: TGCAGTGCTGGGGGATGGGGAGTTTCACCCTACGAGCAGTACTTC. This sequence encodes CSAGGWGVSPYEQYF.

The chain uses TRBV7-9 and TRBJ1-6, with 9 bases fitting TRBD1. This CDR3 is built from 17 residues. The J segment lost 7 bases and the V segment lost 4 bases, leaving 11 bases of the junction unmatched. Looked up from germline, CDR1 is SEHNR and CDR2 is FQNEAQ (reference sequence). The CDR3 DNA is TGTGCCAGCAGCTCCTTTAAATCCGGGACAGGGAATTCACCCCTCCACTTT. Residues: CASSSFKSGTGNSPLHF. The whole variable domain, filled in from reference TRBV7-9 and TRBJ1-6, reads DTGVSQNPRHKITKRGQNVTFRCDPISEHNRLYWYRQTLGQGPEFLTYFQNEAQLEKSRLLSDRFSAERPKGSFSTLEIQRTEQGDSAMYLCASSSFKSGTGNSPLHFGNGTRLTVT.

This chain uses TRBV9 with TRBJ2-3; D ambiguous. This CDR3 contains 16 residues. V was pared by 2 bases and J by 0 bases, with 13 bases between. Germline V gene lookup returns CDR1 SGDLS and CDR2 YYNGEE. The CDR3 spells CASSVLGEPSTDTQYF. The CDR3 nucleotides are TGTGCCAGCAGCGTCCTTGGAGAGCCCAGCACAGATACGCAGTATTTT. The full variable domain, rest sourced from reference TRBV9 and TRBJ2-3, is DSGVTQTPKHLITATGQRVTLRCSPRSGDLSVYWYQQSLDQGLQFLIQYYNGEERAKGNILERFSAQQFPDLHSELNLSSLELGDSALYFCASSVLGEPSTDTQYFGPGTRLTVL.

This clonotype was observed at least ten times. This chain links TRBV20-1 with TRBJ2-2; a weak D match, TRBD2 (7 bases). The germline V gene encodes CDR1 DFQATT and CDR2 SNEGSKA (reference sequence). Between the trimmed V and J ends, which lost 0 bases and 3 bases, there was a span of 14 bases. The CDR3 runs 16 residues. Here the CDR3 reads CSARDMGGADTGELFF. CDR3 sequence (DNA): TGCAGTGCTAGAGATATGGGGGGGGCAGACACCGGGGAGCTGTTTTTT.

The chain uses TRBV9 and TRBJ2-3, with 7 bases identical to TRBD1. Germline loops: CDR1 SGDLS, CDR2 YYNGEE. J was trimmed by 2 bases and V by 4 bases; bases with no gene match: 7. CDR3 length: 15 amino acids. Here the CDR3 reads CASSSSGTVTDTQYF. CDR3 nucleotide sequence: TGTGCCAGCAGCTCGTCCGGGACAGTCACAGATACGCAGTATTTT. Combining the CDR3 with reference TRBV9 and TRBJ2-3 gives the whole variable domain DSGVTQTPKHLITATGQRVTLRCSPRSGDLSVYWYQQSLDQGLQFLIQYYNGEERAKGNILERFSAQQFPDLHSELNLSSLELGDSALYFCASSSSGTVTDTQYFGPGTRLTVL.

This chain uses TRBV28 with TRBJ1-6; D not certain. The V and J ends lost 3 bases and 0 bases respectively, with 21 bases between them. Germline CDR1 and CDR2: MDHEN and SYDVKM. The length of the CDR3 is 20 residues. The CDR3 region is CASSFYVVGPSSSYNSPLHF. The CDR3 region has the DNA TGTGCCAGCAGTTTCTATGTAGTAGGGCCGAGTTCCTCCTATAATTCACCCCTCCACTTT.

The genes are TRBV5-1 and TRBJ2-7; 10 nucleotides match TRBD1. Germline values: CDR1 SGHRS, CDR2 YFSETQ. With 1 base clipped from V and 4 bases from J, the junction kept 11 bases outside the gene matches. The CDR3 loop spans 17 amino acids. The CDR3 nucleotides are TGCGCCAGCAGCTTGAGATCCCGGGACAGGGGAGGGTACGAGCAGTACTTC. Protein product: CASSLRSRDRGGYEQYF.

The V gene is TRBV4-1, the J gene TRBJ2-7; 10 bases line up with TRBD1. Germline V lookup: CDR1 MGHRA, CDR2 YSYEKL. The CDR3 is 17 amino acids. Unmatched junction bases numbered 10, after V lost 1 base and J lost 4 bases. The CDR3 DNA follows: TGCGCCAGCAGCCAAGTTTCCGGGACAGGGGTTAGTTACGAGCAGTACTTC. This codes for CASSQVSGTGVSYEQYF.

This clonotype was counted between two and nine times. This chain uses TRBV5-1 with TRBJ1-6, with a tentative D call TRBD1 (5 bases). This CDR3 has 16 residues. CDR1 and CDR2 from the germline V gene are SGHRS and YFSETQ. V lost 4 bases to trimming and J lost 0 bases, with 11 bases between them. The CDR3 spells CASSRDRNSYNSPLHF. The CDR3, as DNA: TGCGCCAGCAGCCGTGACAGAAACTCCTATAATTCACCCCTCCACTTT.

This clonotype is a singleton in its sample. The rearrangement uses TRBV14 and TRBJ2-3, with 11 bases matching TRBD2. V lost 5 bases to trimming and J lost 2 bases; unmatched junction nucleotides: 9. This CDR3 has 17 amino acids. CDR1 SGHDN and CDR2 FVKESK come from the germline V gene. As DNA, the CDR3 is TGTGCCAGCAGCGCCCCCAGACTAGCGGGACTCACAGATACGCAGTATTTT. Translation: CASSAPRLAGLTDTQYF.